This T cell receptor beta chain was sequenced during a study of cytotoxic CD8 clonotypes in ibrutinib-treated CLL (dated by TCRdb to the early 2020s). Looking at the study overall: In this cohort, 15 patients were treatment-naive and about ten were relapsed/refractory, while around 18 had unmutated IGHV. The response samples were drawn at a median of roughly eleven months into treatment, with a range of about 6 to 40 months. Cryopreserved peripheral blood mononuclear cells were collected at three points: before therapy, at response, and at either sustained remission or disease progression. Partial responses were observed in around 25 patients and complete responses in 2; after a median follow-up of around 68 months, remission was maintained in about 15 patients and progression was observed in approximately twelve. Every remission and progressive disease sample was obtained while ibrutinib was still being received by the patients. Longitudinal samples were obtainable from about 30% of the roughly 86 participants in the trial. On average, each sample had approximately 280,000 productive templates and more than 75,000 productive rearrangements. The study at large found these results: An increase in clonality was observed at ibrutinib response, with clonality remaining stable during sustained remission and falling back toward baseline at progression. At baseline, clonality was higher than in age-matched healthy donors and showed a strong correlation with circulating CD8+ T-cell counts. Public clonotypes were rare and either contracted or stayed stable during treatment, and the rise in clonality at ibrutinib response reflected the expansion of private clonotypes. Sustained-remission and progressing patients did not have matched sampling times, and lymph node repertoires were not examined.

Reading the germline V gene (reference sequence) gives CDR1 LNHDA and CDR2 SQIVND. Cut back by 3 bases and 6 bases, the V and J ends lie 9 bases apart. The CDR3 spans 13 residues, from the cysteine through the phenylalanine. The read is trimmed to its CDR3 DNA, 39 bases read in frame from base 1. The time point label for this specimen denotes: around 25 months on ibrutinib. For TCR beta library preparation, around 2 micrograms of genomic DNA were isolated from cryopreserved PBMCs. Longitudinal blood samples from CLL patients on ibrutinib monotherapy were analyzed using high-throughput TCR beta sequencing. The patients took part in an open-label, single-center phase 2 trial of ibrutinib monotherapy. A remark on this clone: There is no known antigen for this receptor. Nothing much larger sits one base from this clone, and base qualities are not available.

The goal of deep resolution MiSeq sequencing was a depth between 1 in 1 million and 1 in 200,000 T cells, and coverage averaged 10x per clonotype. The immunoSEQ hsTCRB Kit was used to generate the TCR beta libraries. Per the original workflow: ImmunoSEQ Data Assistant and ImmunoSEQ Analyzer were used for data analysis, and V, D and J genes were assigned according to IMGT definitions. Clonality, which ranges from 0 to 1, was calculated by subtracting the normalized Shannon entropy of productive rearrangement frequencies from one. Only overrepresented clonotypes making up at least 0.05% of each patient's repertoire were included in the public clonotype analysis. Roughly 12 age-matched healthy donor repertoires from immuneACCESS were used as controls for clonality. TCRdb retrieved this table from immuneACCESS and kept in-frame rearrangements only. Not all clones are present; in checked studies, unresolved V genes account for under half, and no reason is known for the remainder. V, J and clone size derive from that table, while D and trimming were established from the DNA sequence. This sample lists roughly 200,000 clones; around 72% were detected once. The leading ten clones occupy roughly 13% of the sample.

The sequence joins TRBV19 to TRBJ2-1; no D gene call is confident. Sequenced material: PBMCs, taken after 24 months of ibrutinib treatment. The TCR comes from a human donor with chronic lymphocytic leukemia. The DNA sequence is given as TGTGCCAGTAGTATGGACCTCACCAATGAGCAGTTCTTC. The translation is CASSMDLTNEQFF.